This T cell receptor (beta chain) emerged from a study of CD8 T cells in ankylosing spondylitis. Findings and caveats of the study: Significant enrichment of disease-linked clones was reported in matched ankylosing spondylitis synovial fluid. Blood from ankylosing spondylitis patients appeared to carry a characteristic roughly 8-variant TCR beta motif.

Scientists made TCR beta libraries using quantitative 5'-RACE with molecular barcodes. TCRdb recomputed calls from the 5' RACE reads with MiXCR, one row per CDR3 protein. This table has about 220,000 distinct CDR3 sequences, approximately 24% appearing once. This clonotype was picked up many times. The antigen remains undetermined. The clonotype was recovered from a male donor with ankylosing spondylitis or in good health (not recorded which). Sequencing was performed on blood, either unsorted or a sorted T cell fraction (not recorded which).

The CDR3 reads CASSQSTGEVLTQYEQYF. The CDR3 region has the DNA TGCGCCAGCAGCCAATCGACAGGGGAAGTACTAACCCAATACGAGCAGTACTTC. This chain connects TRBV4-3 to TRBJ2-7; the match to TRBD1 covers 8 bases. This CDR3 has 18 residues. Germline V CDR1 and CDR2: LGHNA, YSLEER. V shed 2 bases, J shed 4 bases, and the junction held 16 bases outside the gene matches.